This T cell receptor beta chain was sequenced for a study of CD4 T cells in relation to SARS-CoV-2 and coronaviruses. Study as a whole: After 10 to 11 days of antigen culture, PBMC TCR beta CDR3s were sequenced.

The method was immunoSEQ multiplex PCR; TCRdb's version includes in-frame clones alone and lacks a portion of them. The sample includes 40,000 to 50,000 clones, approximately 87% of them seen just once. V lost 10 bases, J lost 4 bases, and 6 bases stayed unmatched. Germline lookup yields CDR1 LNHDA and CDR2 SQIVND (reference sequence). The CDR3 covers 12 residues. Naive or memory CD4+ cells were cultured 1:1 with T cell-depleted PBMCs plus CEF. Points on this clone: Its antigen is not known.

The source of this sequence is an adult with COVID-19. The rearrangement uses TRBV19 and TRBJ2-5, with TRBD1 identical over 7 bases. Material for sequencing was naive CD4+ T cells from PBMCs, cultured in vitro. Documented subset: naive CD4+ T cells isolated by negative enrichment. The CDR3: CATRTGGETQYF. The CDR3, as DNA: TGTGCCACCCGGACAGGAGGAGAGACCCAGTACTTC. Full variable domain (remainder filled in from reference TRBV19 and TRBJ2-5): DGGITQSPKYLFRKEGQNVTLSCEQNLNHDAMYWYRQDPGQGLRLIYYSQIVNDFQKGDIAEGYSVSREKKESFPLTVTSAQKNPTAFYLCATRTGGETQYFGPGTRLLVL.